This T cell receptor (beta chain) came from a study of Ad26.COV2.S vaccination and SARS-CoV-2 variants. For the study at large: The authors gave Ad26.COV2.S intramuscularly, either once or twice 56 days apart. Study conclusions and caveats: The placebo group had lower spike-specific TCR breadth than the vaccine recipients did. Using TCR breadth and depth analyses may have led to underestimated total T cell responses. Across vaccine and placebo recipients, the breadth of non-spike TCRs was similar.

Treatment indicated: roughly 19 received Ad26.COV2.S at low or high dose, single or two shots; roughly five received placebo; per-sample allocation not given. Vaccine and placebo recipients were sampled on day 63 after the first injection. In the case of this clone: The antigen is unknown.

The repertoire was sequenced with immunoSEQ multiplex PCR; TCRdb's copy has only in-frame clones and lacks some. The sample yields approximately 460,000 clones, 80% to 90% seen once. This clonotype was sampled from a person aged 18-65 years who received the Ad26.COV2.S COVID-19 vaccine or a placebo. The specimen was peripheral blood, collected in a trial of Ad26.COV2.S vaccine versus placebo.

CDR3 sequence (DNA): TGCGCCAGCAGACCTGGACAGGGTATCTCCGAGCAGTACTTC. It encodes CASRPGQGISEQYF. This chain joins TRBV5-1 and TRBJ2-7; 8 bases line up with TRBD1. The CDR3 is 14 amino acids. CDR1 and CDR2 from the germline V gene are SGHRS and YFSETQ. V lost 5 bases to trimming and J lost 6 bases; unmatched junction nucleotides: 10.